These 14 T cell receptor beta chains were sequenced from one sample in a study of shared clonotypes between healthy human individuals. Profiled with immunoSEQ multiplex PCR; TCRdb holds only in-frame clones, not every one. The table includes 520,000 or so clones, less than 85% detected once. Source material: PBMCs. The receptors were sampled from a woman aged 35 to 49 in good health. Some clones in this sample may be carry-over from other donors' samples.

The rearrangement joins TRBV7-9 to TRBJ2-3; D uncertain. Trimming cost V 3 bases and J 6 bases, with 13 bases left between them. The CDR3 length is 14 residues. Looked up from germline, CDR1 is SEHNR and CDR2 is FQNEAQ (reference sequence). CDR3 coding DNA: TGTGCCAGCAGCTTGTTTCCCAAGGAGGATACGCAGTATTTT. It codes for CASSLFPKEDTQYF.

The rearrangement uses TRBV10-3 and TRBJ2-1; the D gene is possibly TRBD1 (5 bases). The V gene lost 3 bases and the J gene lost 3 bases, with 12 bases spanning the gap. Germline V gene sequence: CDR1 ENHRY, CDR2 SYGVKD. CDR3 length equals 15 residues. CDR3 nucleotide sequence: TGTGCCATCAGTGATTGGGGCCAGCTCTACAATGAGCAGTTCTTC. Encoded protein: CAISDWGQLYNEQFF.

This clone showed up just once. The V call is TRBV18, the J call TRBJ2-7; D is possibly TRBD1 (5 bases). This CDR3 contains 14 residues. Trimming removed 3 bases from V and 0 bases from J, with 9 bases in between. Germline V gene sequence: CDR1 KGHSH, CDR2 LQKENI. The CDR3 reads CASSPRVNSYEQYF. CDR3 bases: TGTGCCAGCTCACCCAGGGTTAACTCCTACGAGCAGTACTTC.

The chain has TRBV27 and TRBJ1-2; D unresolved. The CDR3 length is 13 residues. With 5 bases removed from V and 0 bases from J, the gap between germline ends came to 7 bases. Germline V gives CDR1 MNHEY, CDR2 SMNVEV (reference sequence). This CDR3 reads CASSGRTNYGYTF. The DNA for the CDR3 is TGTGCCAGCAGTGGGCGGACTAACTATGGCTACACCTTC.

In this sample, this clone turned up once. CDR3: CASSVFGVQETQYF. CDR3 nucleotide sequence: TGTGCCAGCAGCGTTTTTGGGGTTCAAGAGACCCAGTACTTC. This sequence joins TRBV9 and TRBJ2-5; D is unclear. The germline CDR1 and CDR2 sequences are SGDLS and YYNGEE. Trimming took off 2 bases at V and 2 bases at J, with 10 bases between the two ends. This CDR3 is built from 14 residues.

The chain has TRBV5-4 and TRBJ1-2, with TRBD1 as a possible D gene (5 bases). Germline V lookup: CDR1 SGHNT, CDR2 YYREEE (reference sequence). The CDR3 runs 12 residues. The germline V and J ends were trimmed by 5 bases and 6 bases, with 11 bases remaining between them. CDR3 nucleotides: TGTGCCAGCAGTCAACCAGGGAATGGCTACACCTTC. Its translation is CASSQPGNGYTF.

There are many counts of this clone. This CDR3 is CSALPWGLSGRQYNEQFF. DNA for the CDR3: TGCAGCGCTCTTCCCTGGGGCCTAAGCGGGCGGCAATACAATGAGCAGTTCTTC. The genes are TRBV29-1 and TRBJ2-1; D possibly corresponds to TRBD2 (6 bases). CDR3 size: 18 residues. With 7 bases removed from V and 4 bases from J, the gap between germline ends came to 29 bases. Germline CDR1 SQVTM, CDR2 ANQGSEA.

This clone occurred a few times. This rearrangement joins TRBV4-1 to TRBJ1-2; 8 bases map to TRBD1. Unmatched junction bases numbered 11, after V lost 3 bases and J lost 8 bases. Germline V gene sequence: CDR1 MGHRA, CDR2 YSYEKL. The CDR3 is 15 residues long. The CDR3 loop reads CASSQEFTGTGGYTF. The CDR3 region has the DNA TGCGCCAGCAGCCAGGAATTCACCGGGACAGGAGGCTACACCTTC.

This chain uses TRBV28 with TRBJ2-7; no reliable D call. CDR1 MDHEN and CDR2 SYDVKM come from the germline V gene. The CDR3 consists of 12 residues. Trimming took 2 bases from V and 2 from J, leaving 4 bases between them. CDR3 sequence reads: CASSLQAYEQYF. DNA of the CDR3: TGTGCCAGCAGTTTACAGGCCTACGAGCAGTACTTC.

Comment on this clone: Additional DNA sequences in this sample encode the identical CDR3. The V call is TRBV5-1, the J call TRBJ1-2; D is undetermined. In germline, CDR1 is SGHRS, CDR2 YFSETQ. Deletions cut 0 bases from V and 0 bases from J, with 3 bases between. There are 13 residues in the CDR3. The CDR3 region is CASSLEPNYGYTF. The DNA of the CDR3 is TGCGCCAGCAGCTTGGAGCCTAACTATGGCTACACCTTC. Combining the CDR3 with reference TRBV5-1 and TRBJ1-2 gives the whole variable domain KAGVTQTPRYLIKTRGQQVTLSCSPISGHRSVSWYQQTPGQGLQFLFEYFSETQRNKGNFPGRFSGRQFSNSRSEMNVSTLELGDSALYLCASSLEPNYGYTFGSGTRLTVV.

Turning to this clone: Just one base apart from a much larger clone, this may be a read error. The J gene is TRBJ2-3, the V gene TRBV7-9; 7 nucleotides match TRBD2. CDR1 is SEHNR and CDR2 is FQNEAQ in the germline V gene (reference sequence). V was clipped by 4 bases and J by 6 bases; unmatched bases: 13. The CDR3 has 16 amino acids. CDR3 in amino acids: CASSSGLGTMADTQYF. CDR3 bases: TGTGCCAGCAGCTCTGGACTAGGTACGATGGCGGATACGCAGTATTTT.

The genes are TRBV6-6 and TRBJ2-1; D unresolved. The germline V gene encodes CDR1 MNHNY and CDR2 SVGAGI (reference sequence). Trimming removed 0 bases from V and 6 bases from J, with 9 bases in between. The CDR3 has 14 amino acids. CDR3 sequence: CASSYSGSLNEQFF. CDR3 bases: TGTGCCAGCAGTTACTCAGGTAGCCTCAATGAGCAGTTCTTC.

To note about this clone: Other DNA sequences within the sample encode an identical CDR3. The chain links TRBV7-9 to TRBJ1-6; 9 nucleotides line up with TRBD1. Germline CDR1 is SEHNR and CDR2 is FQNEAQ (reference sequence). V was pared by 5 bases and J by 8 bases, with 7 bases of the junction left unmatched. This CDR3 contains 15 residues. The CDR3 protein is CASSPGQGDYSPLHF. DNA for the CDR3: TGTGCCAGCAGCCCGGGACAGGGAGATTATTCACCCCTCCACTTT.

This clone was seen a few times. A junction boundary mismatches the germline segment, possibly from a read error. The chain employs TRBV11-2 and TRBJ1-2; TRBD1 is a possible D gene (6 bases). This CDR3 contains 13 residues. The germline V gene has CDR1 SGHAT and CDR2 FQNNGV. CDR3 coding DNA: TGTGCCAGCAGCTTACCCGGACAGTATTACTTCACTTTC. Amino acid sequence: CASSLPGQYYFTF.